A selection of T cell receptor beta chains follows, all from one sample in a study of PD-1 blockade in mismatch repair-deficient tumors. The assay was immunoSEQ multiplex PCR, and TCRdb's table has in-frame clones only and misses some. The sample has 45,000 to 55,000 clones; around 85% are singletons. The sequences come from peripheral blood, collected 20 weeks after starting pembrolizumab. The receptors originated from an adult with mismatch repair-deficient cancer. The CDR3 runs from the conserved cysteine through the conserved F or W. Each record gives: clone size, J gene, D gene, V gene, CDR3 DNA, CDR3 protein. D genes are given only for firm matches. Rows give clone size only sometimes, using once, few, many, or a class for an expanded clone.

-,TRBJ2-1,-,TRBV4-3,TGCGCCAGCAGCACCCTAGCGACCTCGGGCAATGAGCAGTTCTTC,CASSTLATSGNEQFF
-,TRBJ2-3,-,TRBV7-6,TGTGCCAGCAGCTTCATTGGCGGTAGCCCCACAGATACGCAGTATTTT,CASSFIGGSPTDTQYF
-,TRBJ2-7,-,TRBV6-6,TGTGCCAGCAGTGGACAGTCCTACGAGCAGTACTTC,CASSGQSYEQYF
-,TRBJ2-1,-,TRBV6-6,TGTGCCAGCAAGGGCAGGGAATACAGTGAGCAGTTCTTC,CASKGREYSEQFF
-,TRBJ2-3,-,TRBV11-2,TGTGCCAGCAGCTCCGAGATGACAGATACGCAGTATTTT,CASSSEMTDTQYF
-,TRBJ1-4,TRBD1,TRBV6-1,TGTGCCAGCACTACGGACAGGGCACGCGAAAAACTGTTTTTT,CASTTDRAREKLFF
once,TRBJ1-2,TRBD1,TRBV5-4,TGTGCCAGCAGCCGAGGGGGGGACAGCCTCTATGGCTACACCTTC,CASSRGGDSLYGYTF
-,TRBJ1-5,-,TRBV19,TGTGCCAGTAGTATAGGTAAGAGCAATCAGCCCCAGCATTTT,CASSIGKSNQPQHF
-,TRBJ2-2,TRBD2,TRBV9,TGTGCCAGCAACCTAGCGGGAGTCCGAACCGGGGAGCTGTTTTTT,CASNLAGVRTGELFF
-,TRBJ2-1,TRBD2,TRBV6-1,TGTGCCAGCAGGACTAGCTTCTCCTACAATGAGCAGTTCTTC,CASRTSFSYNEQFF
-,TRBJ2-7,TRBD2,TRBV2,TGTGCCAGCAAGGCGGGGGGCTTCTACGAGCAGTACTTC,CASKAGGFYEQYF
-,TRBJ2-5,-,TRBV7-2,TGTGCCAGCAGCCCGGCCCCAAATTGGGCGGAGACCCAGTACTTC,CASSPAPNWAETQYF
-,TRBJ2-5,TRBD1,TRBV7-9,TGTGCCAGCAGCCCCAGACAGGGGGCTGCAGAGACCCAGTACTTC,CASSPRQGAAETQYF
-,TRBJ2-3,TRBD2,TRBV30,TGTGCCTGGATGCGAAGCGGGAAGAGCACAGATACGCAGTATTTT,CAWMRSGKSTDTQYF
-,TRBJ2-2,-,TRBV29-1,TGCAGCGTTTCGAACCGAGGCGCCGGGGAGCTGTTTTTT,CSVSNRGAGELFF
-,TRBJ2-7,TRBD2,TRBV5-4,TGTGCCAGCAGCTTAGCCGGGACTAGCGGCTACGAGCAGTACTTC,CASSLAGTSGYEQYF
-,TRBJ2-5,TRBD1,TRBV10-3,TGTGCCACTAACCAGGGGACAGGGGGGGATACCCAGTACTTC,CATNQGTGGDTQYF
-,TRBJ2-5,-,TRBV15,TGTGCCACCAGCGGGACCGGGCACCAAGAGACCCAGTACTTC,CATSGTGHQETQYF
-,TRBJ2-7,TRBD1,TRBV7-9,TGTGCCAGCAGCCCGGACAGGATGCCCTACGAGCAGTACTTC,CASSPDRMPYEQYF
-,TRBJ2-3,-,TRBV6-6,TGTGCCAGCAGTTACAGGGGGGCTTCGGCAGATACGCAGTATTTT,CASSYRGASADTQYF
-,TRBJ2-3,-,TRBV11-3,TGTGCCAGCAGCTACAGGGCGGGTACGCAGTATTTT,CASSYRAGTQYF
-,TRBJ2-5,-,TRBV27,TGTGCCAGCAGCCCCGAAGGGGGGCGCCGGGAGACCCAGTACTTC,CASSPEGGRRETQYF
-,TRBJ2-5,-,TRBV6-6,TGTGCCAGCAGTTCTGATACTAGACAAGAGACCCAGTACTTC,CASSSDTRQETQYF
-,TRBJ1-4,-,TRBV6-5,TGTGCCAGCAGTTCCCCGGCGGGGGGGTTGGGTGAAAAACTGTTTTTT,CASSSPAGGLGEKLFF
-,TRBJ1-1,TRBD1,TRBV19,TGTGCCAGTAGTGCCTGGACAGGGAGCACTGAAGCTTTCTTT,CASSAWTGSTEAFF
-,TRBJ2-1,-,TRBV18,TGTGCCAGCTCCCCAGATGACACCCGTCTCAAGTTCTTC,CASSPDDTRLKFF
-,TRBJ2-1,-,TRBV7-9,TGTGCCAGCAGCTTCGACAACAATGAGCAGTTCTTC,CASSFDNNEQFF
-,TRBJ1-3,-,TRBV4-3,TGCGCCAGCAGCCAAGATTTCTCAGGACAGTACGGAAACACCATATATTTT,CASSQDFSGQYGNTIYF
-,TRBJ2-7,TRBD2,TRBV18,TGTGCCAGCTCACCAACTAGCGTGGAGCACGAGCAGTACTTC,CASSPTSVEHEQYF
-,TRBJ2-1,-,TRBV6-4,TGTGCCAGCAGTGACTCGGACTACAATGAGCAGTTCTTC,CASSDSDYNEQFF
-,TRBJ1-1,-,TRBV7-9,TGTGCCAGCAGCATCAGGGGAGAGGGGGCTGAAGCTTTCTTT,CASSIRGEGAEAFF
-,TRBJ1-4,TRBD1,TRBV7-8,TGTGCCAGCAGCCCCCGGACAGGGATCGGCTTCGGTGAAAAACTGTTTTTT,CASSPRTGIGFGEKLFF
few,TRBJ1-4,TRBD1,TRBV19,TGTGCCAGTAGTTCCGGGACAGGGGACGAAAAACTGTTTTTT,CASSSGTGDEKLFF
few,TRBJ2-1,-,TRBV13,TGTGCCAGCAGCTCTACGTCTATGAGGGTGAGCTCCTACAATGAGCAGTTCTTC,CASSSTSMRVSSYNEQFF
-,TRBJ2-7,TRBD1,TRBV5-1,TGCGCCAGCAGCCGGACAGGGATCTACGAGCAGTACTTC,CASSRTGIYEQYF
-,TRBJ2-7,TRBD2,TRBV29-1,TGCAGCGCCATGACTGGAGCGGGGGGTTACGAGCAGTACTTC,CSAMTGAGGYEQYF
-,TRBJ2-7,TRBD1,TRBV28,TGTGCCAGCAGCGATTGGGACAGCACCTACGAGCAGTACTTC,CASSDWDSTYEQYF
-,TRBJ2-3,TRBD1,TRBV5-4,TGTGCCAGCAGCTCATCGGACAGGGGGGCCACAGATACGCAGTATTTT,CASSSSDRGATDTQYF
-,TRBJ2-1,TRBD2,TRBV11-2,TGTGCCAGCAGCTTCGGGACTAGGGTCTACAATGAGCAGTTCTTC,CASSFGTRVYNEQFF
-,TRBJ1-3,TRBD1,TRBV19,TGTGCCAGCGACCGGACAGGGTCTGCTTACGCTGGAAACACCATATATTTT,CASDRTGSAYAGNTIYF
-,TRBJ2-5,-,TRBV11-2,TGTGCCAGCAGAACACTACGTCGGGAGACCCAGTACTTC,CASRTLRRETQYF
-,TRBJ2-3,-,TRBV11-2,TGTGCCAGCAGCTTCTTCGAATTAAGCACAGATACGCAGTATTTT,CASSFFELSTDTQYF
-,TRBJ2-1,TRBD2,TRBV11-2,TGTGCCAGCAGCTTAGATCGGACTAGCGGGAGTGAGCAGTTCTTC,CASSLDRTSGSEQFF
-,TRBJ2-1,TRBD1,TRBV7-6,TGTGCCAGCAGCGAAGGACAGGGGGCCTACAATGAGCAGTTCTTC,CASSEGQGAYNEQFF
-,TRBJ2-7,TRBD1,TRBV7-6,TGTGCCAGTAGCCCTCGACAGGGGGGGTACGAGCAGTACTTC,CASSPRQGGYEQYF
-,TRBJ1-2,TRBD1,TRBV2,TGTGCCAGCGTAGCCGGGGACAGCGGAGCCTATGGCTACACCTTC,CASVAGDSGAYGYTF
-,TRBJ2-1,TRBD2,TRBV5-1,TGCGCCAGCAGCTTGGATGGGACTAGCGGGGGTAATGAGCAGTTCTTC,CASSLDGTSGGNEQFF
-,TRBJ2-3,-,TRBV9,TGTGCCAGCACCAGGGGGGTAGCCCTCACAGATACGCAGTATTTT,CASTRGVALTDTQYF
few,TRBJ2-2,-,TRBV6-1,TGTGCCAGCAGTGATCCCGGGGGCGAGCTGTTTTTT,CASSDPGGELFF
-,TRBJ1-1,-,TRBV19,TGTGCCAGTAGTATAGCAGGACTCTACACTGAAGCTTTCTTT,CASSIAGLYTEAFF
-,TRBJ1-2,TRBD1,TRBV5-6,TGTGCCAGCAGAAAACGACAGGGGGCGGTCTATGGCTACACCTTC,CASRKRQGAVYGYTF
-,TRBJ2-3,TRBD2,TRBV5-1,TGCGCCAGCAGCTGGACTAGCGGTGGGGGGGATACGCAGTATTTT,CASSWTSGGGDTQYF
few,TRBJ2-1,-,TRBV5-4,TGTGCCAGCAGCGCCCTAGTAGGGTCCTCCAATGAGCAGTTCTTC,CASSALVGSSNEQFF
few,TRBJ2-1,TRBD1,TRBV11-3,TGTGCCAGCAGCTCGGGATCAGGGGGTTTCTTCGACAATGAGCAGTTCTTC,CASSSGSGGFFDNEQFF
-,TRBJ2-5,TRBD1,TRBV5-4,TGTGCCAGCAGCTGGGGACAGCAACAAGAGACCCAGTACTTC,CASSWGQQQETQYF